Shown below are 18 T cell receptor beta chains from a single sample sequenced in a study of T cell responses to AZD1222 COVID-19 vaccine. The assay was immunoSEQ multiplex PCR, and TCRdb's table has in-frame clones only and misses some. Seen here are roughly 97,000 clones, 85% to 90% observed once, and the top ten hold 7.5%. The sample here was peripheral blood, taken on day 0 of AZD1222 vaccination. The receptors derive from an adult in good health.

The rearrangement joins TRBV30 to TRBJ2-4; 10 nucleotides align to TRBD2. Germline values: CDR1 GTSNPN, CDR2 SVGIG (reference sequence). There are 18 residues in the CDR3. The J segment lost 1 base and the V segment lost 1 base, leaving 10 bases of the junction unmatched. In nucleotides, the CDR3 is TGTGCCTGGAGTGCGGGGAGCGGGGGGGCCTTGGCCAAAAACATTCAGTACTTC. As protein: CAWSAGSGGALAKNIQYF.

The chain couples TRBV6-5 to TRBJ2-7; 9 bases agree with TRBD2. J was trimmed by 4 bases and V by 6 bases; bases with no gene match: 10. The CDR3 extends over 15 amino acids. Germline CDR1 and CDR2: MNHEY and SVGAGI. CDR3 residues: CASRVALSGRYEQYF. The DNA of the CDR3 is TGTGCCAGCAGAGTCGCCTTGAGCGGGAGGTACGAGCAGTACTTC.

This clone was observed a handful of times. The chain carries TRBV7-2 and TRBJ2-3; a weak D match, TRBD1 (6 bases). Per the germline V gene, CDR1 is SGHTA and CDR2 is FQGNSA. The CDR3 totals 18 residues. Trimming pared 3 bases from V and 0 bases from J, leaving 19 bases between. The CDR3 is CASSLLAVRQGSTDTQYF. Here the CDR3 DNA reads TGTGCCAGCAGCTTGCTTGCGGTAAGGCAGGGGAGCACAGATACGCAGTATTTT. Combining the CDR3 with reference TRBV7-2 and TRBJ2-3 gives the whole variable domain GAGVSQSPSNKVTEKGKDVELRCDPISGHTALYWYRQSLGQGLEFLIYFQGNSAPDKSGLPSDRFSAERTGGSVSTLTIQRTQQEDSAVYLCASSLLAVRQGSTDTQYFGPGTRLTVL.

The V call is TRBV4-3, the J call TRBJ1-2; tentative D call: TRBD1 (5 bases). The CDR3 is 14 residues long. Between the trimmed V and J ends, which lost 0 bases and 4 bases, there was a span of 9 bases. Germline V gene data show CDR1 as LGHNA and CDR2 as YSLEER. CDR3 sequence reads: CASSQDEGPYGYTF. The CDR3 DNA reads TGCGCCAGCAGCCAAGATGAGGGGCCCTATGGCTACACCTTC.

This sequence joins TRBV3-1 (or the pseudogene TRBV3-2) and TRBJ2-5; D gene unclear. CDR1 and CDR2 (germline): LGHDT, YNNKEL (reference sequence). Between the trimmed V and J ends, which lost 1 base and 1 base, there was a span of 16 bases. The CDR3 contains 17 residues. The CDR3 loop is CASSQGSASVRQETQYF. The CDR3 DNA sequence: TGTGCCAGCAGCCAAGGGTCGGCCTCCGTCCGCCAAGAGACCCAGTACTTC.

This CDR3 is CASRRLDLGEQYF. The CDR3 DNA follows: TGTGCCAGCAGACGTCTCGATCTGGGCGAGCAGTACTTC. This rearrangement joins TRBV27 to TRBJ2-7; D is ambiguous. V lost 6 bases to trimming and J lost 6 bases, with 15 bases between them. Germline V gives CDR1 MNHEY, CDR2 SMNVEV (reference sequence). The CDR3 contains 13 residues.

J is TRBJ1-1 and V is TRBV5-1; D is undetermined. Germline lookup yields CDR1 SGHRS and CDR2 YFSETQ. The CDR3 covers 12 residues. Trimming removed 4 bases at V and 3 bases at J, with 7 bases between. For the CDR3, the DNA is TGCGCCAGCAGCCGGACGGACACTGAAGCTTTCTTT. This codes for CASSRTDTEAFF.

This clone turned up a few times. The rearrangement uses TRBV5-1 and TRBJ1-6; the D is unclear. The CDR3 totals 14 residues. The germline gives CDR1 SGHRS, CDR2 YFSETQ. Deletions cut 0 bases from V and 2 bases from J, with 3 bases between. The CDR3 here is CASSLDPYNSPLHF. The CDR3 nucleotides read TGCGCCAGCAGCTTGGACCCCTATAATTCACCCCTCCACTTT.

The V and J genes are TRBV11-2 and TRBJ1-2, with D unresolved. Germline values: CDR1 SGHAT, CDR2 FQNNGV. V was cut by 1 base and J by 1 base, with 10 bases left in between. There are 15 residues in the CDR3. The CDR3 loop reads CASSLASILNYGYTF. The CDR3 bases are TGTGCCAGCAGCTTAGCGTCCATCCTTAACTATGGCTACACCTTC.

V is TRBV20-1 and J is TRBJ2-2, with D possibly matching TRBD2 (6 bases). Germline assignment: CDR1 DFQATT and CDR2 SNEGSKA (reference sequence). The V end lost 3 bases, the J end lost 1 base, and 9 bases lay between the germline ends. This CDR3 spans 14 amino acids. This chain's CDR3 is CSASSGVNTGELFF. CDR3 DNA: TGCAGTGCTAGTAGCGGAGTGAACACCGGGGAGCTGTTTTTT.

The chain employs TRBV10-3 and TRBJ1-2; 7 bases agree with TRBD1. This CDR3 comprises 14 residues. The J segment lost 4 bases and the V segment lost 6 bases, leaving 8 bases of the junction unmatched. Germline-derived CDR1 and CDR2 are ENHRY and SYGVKD. CDR3 in amino acids: CAIRDPDRSYGYTF. The CDR3 DNA reads as TGTGCCATCAGAGACCCGGACAGGTCCTATGGCTACACCTTC.

The chain recombines TRBV7-2 with TRBJ2-5; TRBD2 aligns across 9 bases. Germline CDR1 reads SGHTA; CDR2 reads FQGNSA. CDR3 length: 15 amino acids. With 7 bases clipped from V and 5 bases from J, the junction kept 11 bases outside the gene matches. The CDR3 reads CASTTRGGGGETQYF. The CDR3 region has the DNA TGTGCCAGCACCACTCGCGGGGGGGGCGGGGAGACCCAGTACTTC.

The J gene is TRBJ1-1, the V gene TRBV15, with D maybe TRBD1 (5 bases). The CDR3 spans 13 residues. Deletions cut 0 bases from V and 4 bases from J, with 6 bases between. Germline V CDR1 and CDR2: LNHNV, YYDKDF (reference sequence). The CDR3, as DNA: TGTGCCACCAGCAGAGAGGGGGTCACTGAAGCTTTCTTT. It is translated as CATSREGVTEAFF.

This clone has only one observation. The chain employs TRBV27 and TRBJ2-7; TRBD1 matches 7 bases. Germline V CDR1 and CDR2: MNHEY, SMNVEV (reference sequence). V shed 4 bases and J 3 bases; nucleotides not matched to a gene: 9. CDR3 size: 15 residues. Here the CDR3 DNA reads TGTGCCAGCAGTTCAGGGGGTATTCCTCACTACGAGCAGTACTTC. Encoded protein: CASSSGGIPHYEQYF.

This chain joins TRBV29-1 and TRBJ2-5; TRBD2 matches at 10 bases. The CDR3 contains 16 residues. The germline V gene encodes CDR1 SQVTM and CDR2 ANQGSEA. J gave up 4 bases and V 4 bases, and 12 bases lay outside the gene matches. Here the CDR3 reads CSVAESGRAGGETQYF. CDR3 DNA: TGCAGCGTTGCGGAGAGCGGGAGGGCCGGAGGAGAGACCCAGTACTTC. The entire variable domain, with the rest obtained from reference TRBV29-1 and TRBJ2-5, is as follows: SAVISQKPSRDICQRGTSLTIQCQVDSQVTMMFWYRQQPGQSLTLIATANQGSEATYESGFVIDKFPISRPNLTFSTLTVSNMSPEDSSIYLCSVAESGRAGGETQYFGPGTRLLVL.

The CDR3 reads CASSERGLSSYNSPLHF. The CDR3 DNA reads as TGTGCCAGCAGCGAGCGCGGCTTAAGCTCCTATAATTCACCCCTCCACTTT. The chain uses TRBV9 and TRBJ1-6; D ambiguous. V was cut by 3 bases and J by 0 bases, with 13 bases left in between. The CDR3 length is 17 residues. Germline-derived CDR1 and CDR2 are SGDLS and YYNGEE.

This chain joins TRBV2 and TRBJ1-3; a weak D match, TRBD1 (6 bases). CDR1 is SNHLY, CDR2 FYNNEI, per germline. Trimming removed 5 bases at V and 0 bases at J, with 14 bases between. The length of the CDR3 is 16 residues. The CDR3, as DNA: TGTGCCAGCAGTACCGGGGGGGGCCGCTCTGGAAACACCATATATTTT. Its protein is CASSTGGGRSGNTIYF.

This clone was observed a single time. The chain combines TRBV7-2 with TRBJ2-7; 7 nucleotides agree with TRBD1. Germline CDR1 is SGHTA and CDR2 is FQGNSA. The CDR3 covers 15 residues. The V segment lost 5 bases and the J segment 1 base; nucleotides outside the gene matches: 8. CDR3: CASSQTGHWSYEQYF. CDR3 in DNA: TGTGCCAGCAGCCAGACAGGGCATTGGTCCTACGAGCAGTACTTC.